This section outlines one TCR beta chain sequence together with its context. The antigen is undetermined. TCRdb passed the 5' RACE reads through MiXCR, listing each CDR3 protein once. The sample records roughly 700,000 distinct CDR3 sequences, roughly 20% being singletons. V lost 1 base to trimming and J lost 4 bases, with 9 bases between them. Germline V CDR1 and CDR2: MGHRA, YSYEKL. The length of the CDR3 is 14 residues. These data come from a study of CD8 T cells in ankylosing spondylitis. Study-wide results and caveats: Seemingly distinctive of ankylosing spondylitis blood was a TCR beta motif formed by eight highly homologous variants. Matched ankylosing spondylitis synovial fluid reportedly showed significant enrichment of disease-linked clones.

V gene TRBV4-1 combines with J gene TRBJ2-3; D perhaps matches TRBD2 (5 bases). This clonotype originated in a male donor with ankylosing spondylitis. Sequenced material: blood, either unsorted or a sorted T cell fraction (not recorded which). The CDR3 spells CASSQGSGPDTQYF. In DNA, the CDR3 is TGCGCCAGCAGCCAAGGGAGCGGTCCAGATACGCAGTATTTT.